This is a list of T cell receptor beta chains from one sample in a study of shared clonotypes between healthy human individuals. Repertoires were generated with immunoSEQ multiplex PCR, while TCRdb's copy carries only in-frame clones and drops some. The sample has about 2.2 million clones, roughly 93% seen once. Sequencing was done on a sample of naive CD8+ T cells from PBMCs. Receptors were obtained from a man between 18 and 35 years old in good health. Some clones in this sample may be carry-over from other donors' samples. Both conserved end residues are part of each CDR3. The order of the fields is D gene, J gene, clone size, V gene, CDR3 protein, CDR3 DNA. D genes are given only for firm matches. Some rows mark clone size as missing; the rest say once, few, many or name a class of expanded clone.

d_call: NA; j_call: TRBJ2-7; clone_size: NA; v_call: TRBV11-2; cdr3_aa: CASSSYRLMRDEQYF; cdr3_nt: TGTGCCAGCAGCTCCTATCGATTAATGAGGGACGAGCAGTACTTC
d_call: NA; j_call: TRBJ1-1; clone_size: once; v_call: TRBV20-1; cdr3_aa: CSAPAARGAFF; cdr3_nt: TGCAGTGCCCCCGCCGCACGGGGAGCTTTCTTT
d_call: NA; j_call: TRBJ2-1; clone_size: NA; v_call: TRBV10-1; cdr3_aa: CASSDSVGPWDNEQFF; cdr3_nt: TGCGCCAGCAGTGATAGTGTTGGTCCCTGGGACAATGAGCAGTTCTTC
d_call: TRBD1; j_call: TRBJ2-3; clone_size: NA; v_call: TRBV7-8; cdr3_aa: CASSQWDSSTDTQYF; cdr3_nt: TGTGCCAGCAGCCAGTGGGACAGTAGCACAGATACGCAGTATTTT
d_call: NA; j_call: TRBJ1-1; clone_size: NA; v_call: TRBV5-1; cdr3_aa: CASSLASAGLNTEAFF; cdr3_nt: TGCGCCAGCAGCTTGGCCTCCGCAGGGTTGAACACTGAAGCTTTCTTT
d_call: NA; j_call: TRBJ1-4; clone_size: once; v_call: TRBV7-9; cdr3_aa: CASSLAGRTQEKLFF; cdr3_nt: TGTGCCAGCAGCTTAGCGGGACGGACACAGGAAAAACTGTTTTTT
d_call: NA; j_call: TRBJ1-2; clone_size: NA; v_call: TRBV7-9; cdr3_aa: CASSLGDYKNYGYTF; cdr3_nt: TGTGCCAGCAGCTTGGGGGACTACAAGAACTATGGCTACACCTTC
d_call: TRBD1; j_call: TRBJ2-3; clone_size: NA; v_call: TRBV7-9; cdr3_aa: CASSRETGGPGNTQYF; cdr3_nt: TGTGCCAGCAGCCGAGAGACAGGGGGACCCGGGAATACGCAGTATTTT
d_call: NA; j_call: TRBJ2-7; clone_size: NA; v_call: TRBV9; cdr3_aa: CASSVATGDSYEQYF; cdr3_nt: TGTGCCAGCAGCGTAGCTACAGGTGATTCCTACGAGCAGTACTTC
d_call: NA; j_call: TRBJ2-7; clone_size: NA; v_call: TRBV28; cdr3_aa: CASSLTGEQYF; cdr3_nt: TGTGCCAGCAGTTTAACGGGCGAGCAGTACTTC
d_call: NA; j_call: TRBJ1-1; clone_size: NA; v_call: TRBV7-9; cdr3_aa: CASSLEAEAFF; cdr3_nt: TGTGCCAGCAGCTTAGAGGCTGAAGCTTTCTTT
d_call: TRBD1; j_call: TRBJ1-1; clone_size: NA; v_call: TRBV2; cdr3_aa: CASRRQGIIGEAFF; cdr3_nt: TGTGCCAGCAGGAGACAGGGGATAATTGGTGAAGCTTTCTTT
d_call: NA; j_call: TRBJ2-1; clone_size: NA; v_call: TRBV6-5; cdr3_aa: CASSERGTTFNEQFF; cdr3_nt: TGTGCCAGCAGCGAGAGGGGGACTACTTTCAATGAGCAGTTCTTC
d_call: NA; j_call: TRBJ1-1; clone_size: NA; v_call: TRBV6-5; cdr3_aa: CASSFRGGANTEAFF; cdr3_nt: TGTGCCAGCAGTTTCCGGGGGGGTGCGAACACTGAAGCTTTCTTT
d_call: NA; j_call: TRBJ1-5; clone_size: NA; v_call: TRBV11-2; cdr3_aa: CASSLVGGVGQPQHF; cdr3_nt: TGTGCCAGCAGCTTAGTCGGAGGGGTAGGGCAGCCCCAGCATTTT
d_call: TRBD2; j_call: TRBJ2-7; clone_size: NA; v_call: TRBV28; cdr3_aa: CASSLRDSGSASYEQYF; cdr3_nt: TGTGCCAGCAGTTTACGGGATAGCGGGAGTGCGTCCTACGAGCAGTACTTC
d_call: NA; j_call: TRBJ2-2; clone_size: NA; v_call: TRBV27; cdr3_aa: CASSLSSPGELFF; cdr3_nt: TGTGCCAGCAGTTTATCATCCCCCGGGGAGCTGTTTTTT
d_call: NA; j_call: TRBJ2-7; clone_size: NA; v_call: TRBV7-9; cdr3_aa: CASSARDSPYEQYF; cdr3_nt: TGTGCCAGCAGCGCGCGGGACAGTCCCTACGAGCAGTACTTC